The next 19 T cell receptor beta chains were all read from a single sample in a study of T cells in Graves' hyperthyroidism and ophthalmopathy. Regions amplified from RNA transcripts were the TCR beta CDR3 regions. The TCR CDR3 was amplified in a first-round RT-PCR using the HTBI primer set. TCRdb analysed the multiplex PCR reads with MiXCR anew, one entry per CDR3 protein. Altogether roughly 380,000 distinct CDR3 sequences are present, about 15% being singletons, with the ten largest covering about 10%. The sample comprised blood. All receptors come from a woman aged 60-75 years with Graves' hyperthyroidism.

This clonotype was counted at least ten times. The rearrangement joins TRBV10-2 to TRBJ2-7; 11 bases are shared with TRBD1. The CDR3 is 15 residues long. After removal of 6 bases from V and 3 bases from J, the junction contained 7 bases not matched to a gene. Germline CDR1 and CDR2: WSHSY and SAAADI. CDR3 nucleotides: TGCGCCAGCAGCGAGGACAGGGGGCACCACTACGAGCAGTACTTC. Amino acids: CASSEDRGHHYEQYF.

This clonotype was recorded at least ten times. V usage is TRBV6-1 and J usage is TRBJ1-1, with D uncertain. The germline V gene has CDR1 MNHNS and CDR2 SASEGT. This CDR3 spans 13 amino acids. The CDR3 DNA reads TGTGCTAATCGGGAGGTCATGAACACTGAAGCTTTCTTT. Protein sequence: CANREVMNTEAFF.

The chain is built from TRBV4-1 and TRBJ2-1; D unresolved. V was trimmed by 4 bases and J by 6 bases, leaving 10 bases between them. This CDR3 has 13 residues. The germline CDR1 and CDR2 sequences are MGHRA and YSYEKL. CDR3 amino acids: CASSPNPPNEQFF. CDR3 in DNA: TGCGCCAGCAGCCCCAACCCACCCAATGAGCAGTTCTTC.

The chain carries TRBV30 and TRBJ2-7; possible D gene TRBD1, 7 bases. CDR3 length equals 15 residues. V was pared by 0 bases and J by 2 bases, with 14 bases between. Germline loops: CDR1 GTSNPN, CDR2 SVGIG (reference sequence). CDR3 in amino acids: CAWSVSGRGAYEQYF. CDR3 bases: TGTGCCTGGAGTGTCTCCGGCAGGGGGGCCTACGAGCAGTACTTC.

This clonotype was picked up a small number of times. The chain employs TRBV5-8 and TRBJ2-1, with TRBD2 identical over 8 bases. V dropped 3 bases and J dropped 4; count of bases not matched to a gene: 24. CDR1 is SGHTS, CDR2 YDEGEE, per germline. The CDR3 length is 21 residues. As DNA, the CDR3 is TGTGCCAGCAGCTCTACTCCAGGGAGATTTACAACGGGAGGGTCATACAATGAGCAGTTCTTC. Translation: CASSSTPGRFTTGGSYNEQFF. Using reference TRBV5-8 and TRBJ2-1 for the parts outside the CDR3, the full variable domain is EAGVTQSPTHLIKTRGQQATLRCSPISGHTSVYWYQQALGLGLQFLLWYDEGEERNRGNFPPRFSGRQFPNYSSELNVNALELEDSALYLCASSSTPGRFTTGGSYNEQFFGPGTRLTVL.

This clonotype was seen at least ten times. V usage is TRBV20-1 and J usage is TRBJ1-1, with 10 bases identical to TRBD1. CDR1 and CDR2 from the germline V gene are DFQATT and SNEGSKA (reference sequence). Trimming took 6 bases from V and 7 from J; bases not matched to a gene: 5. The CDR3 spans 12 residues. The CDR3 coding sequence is TGCAGTGCACCCGGACAGGGGGGTGAAGCTTTCTTT. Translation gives CSAPGQGGEAFF.

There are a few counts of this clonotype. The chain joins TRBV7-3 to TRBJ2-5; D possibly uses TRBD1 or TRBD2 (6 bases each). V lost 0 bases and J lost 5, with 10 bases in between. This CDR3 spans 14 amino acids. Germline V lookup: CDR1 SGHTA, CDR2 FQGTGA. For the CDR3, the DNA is TGTGCCAGCAGCTTAACGGGGGCGGGGGAGACCCAGTACTTC. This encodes CASSLTGAGETQYF.

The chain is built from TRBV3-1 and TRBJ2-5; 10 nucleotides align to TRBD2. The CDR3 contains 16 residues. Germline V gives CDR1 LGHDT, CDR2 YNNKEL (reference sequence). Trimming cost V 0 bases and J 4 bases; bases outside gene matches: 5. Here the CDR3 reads CASSQESGRASETQYF. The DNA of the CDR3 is TGTGCCAGCAGCCAAGAAAGCGGGAGGGCCTCAGAGACCCAGTACTTC.

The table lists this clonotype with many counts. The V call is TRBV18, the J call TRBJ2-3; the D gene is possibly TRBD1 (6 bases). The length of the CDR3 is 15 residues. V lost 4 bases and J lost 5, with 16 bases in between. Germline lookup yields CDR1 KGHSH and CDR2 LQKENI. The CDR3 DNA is TGTGCCAGCTCACGCCGCAGGGGAAGAGAAGATACGCAGTATTTT. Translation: CASSRRRGREDTQYF.

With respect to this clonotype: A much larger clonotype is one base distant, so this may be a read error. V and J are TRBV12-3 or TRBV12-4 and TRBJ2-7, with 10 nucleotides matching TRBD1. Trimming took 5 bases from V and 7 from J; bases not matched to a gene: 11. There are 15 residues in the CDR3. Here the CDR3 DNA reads TGTGCCAGCAGTCCCCGGGACAGGGGATCGAGAGAGCAGTACTTC. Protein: CASSPRDRGSREQYF.

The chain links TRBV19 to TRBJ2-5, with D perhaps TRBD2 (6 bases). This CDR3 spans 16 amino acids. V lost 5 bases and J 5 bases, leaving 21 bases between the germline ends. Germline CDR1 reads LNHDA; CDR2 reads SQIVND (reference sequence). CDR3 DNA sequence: TGTGCCAGTAGTGTCAGGTCAGCGGGCCTGGGGGAGACCCAGTACTTC. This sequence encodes CASSVRSAGLGETQYF.

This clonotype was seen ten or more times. The CDR3 spells CSVEDGGETQYF. CDR3 nucleotide sequence: TGCAGCGTTGAAGATGGGGGGGAGACCCAGTACTTC. The rearrangement uses TRBV29-1 and TRBJ2-5; maybe TRBD2 (6 bases). CDR1 is SQVTM, CDR2 ANQGSEA, per germline. This CDR3 contains 12 residues. The germline V and J ends were trimmed by 0 bases and 5 bases, with 7 bases remaining between them.

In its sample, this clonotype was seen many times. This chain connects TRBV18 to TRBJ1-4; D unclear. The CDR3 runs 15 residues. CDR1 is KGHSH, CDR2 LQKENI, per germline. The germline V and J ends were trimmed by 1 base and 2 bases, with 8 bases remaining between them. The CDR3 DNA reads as TGTGCCAGCTCACCACGGAAGGGTACTAATGAAAAACTGTTTTTT. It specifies CASSPRKGTNEKLFF. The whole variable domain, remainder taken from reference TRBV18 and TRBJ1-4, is NAGVMQNPRHLVRRRGQEARLRCSPMKGHSHVYWYRQLPEEGLKFMVYLQKENIIDESGMPKERFSAEFPKEGPSILRIQQVVRGDSAAYFCASSPRKGTNEKLFFGSGTQLSVL.

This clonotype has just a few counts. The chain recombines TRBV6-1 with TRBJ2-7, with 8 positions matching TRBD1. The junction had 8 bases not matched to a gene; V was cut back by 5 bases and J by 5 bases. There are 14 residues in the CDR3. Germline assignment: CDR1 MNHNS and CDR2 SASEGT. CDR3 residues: CASSSRTGLDEQYF. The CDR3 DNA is TGTGCCAGCAGTTCCAGGACAGGGCTGGACGAGCAGTACTTC.

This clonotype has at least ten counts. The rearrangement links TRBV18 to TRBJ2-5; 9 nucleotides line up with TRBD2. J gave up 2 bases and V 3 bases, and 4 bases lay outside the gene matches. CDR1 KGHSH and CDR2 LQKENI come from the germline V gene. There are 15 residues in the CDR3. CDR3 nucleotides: TGTGCCAGCTCACCGATCGCGGGAGGGCAAGAGACCCAGTACTTC. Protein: CASSPIAGGQETQYF.

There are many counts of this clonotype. The CDR3 nucleotides read TGTGCCAGCAGTTCAGGACTAGCGGGAGACCTAGCCAAAAACATTCAGTACTTC. Protein: CASSSGLAGDLAKNIQYF. The chain carries TRBV12-3 or TRBV12-4 and TRBJ2-4; TRBD2 agrees at 13 bases. The CDR3 contains 18 residues. J lost 0 bases, V lost 4 bases, and 6 bases had no gene match.

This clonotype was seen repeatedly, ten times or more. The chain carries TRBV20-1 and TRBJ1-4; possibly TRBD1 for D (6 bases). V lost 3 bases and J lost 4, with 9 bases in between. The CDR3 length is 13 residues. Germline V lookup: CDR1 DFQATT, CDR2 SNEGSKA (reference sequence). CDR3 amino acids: CSASLRGNEKLFF. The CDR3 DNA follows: TGCAGTGCTAGTCTCAGGGGTAATGAAAAACTGTTTTTT.

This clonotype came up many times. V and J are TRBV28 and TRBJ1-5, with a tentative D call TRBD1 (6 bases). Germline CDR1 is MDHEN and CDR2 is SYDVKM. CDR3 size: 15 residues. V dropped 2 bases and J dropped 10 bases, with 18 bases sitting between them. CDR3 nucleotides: TGTGCCAGCAGTTTAGGAGGGGGTCGGAATGAACCCCAGCATTTT. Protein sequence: CASSLGGGRNEPQHF.

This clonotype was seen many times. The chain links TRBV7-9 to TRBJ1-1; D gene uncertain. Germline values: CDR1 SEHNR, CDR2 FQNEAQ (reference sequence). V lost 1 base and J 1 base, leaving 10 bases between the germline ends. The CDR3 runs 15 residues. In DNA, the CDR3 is TGTGCCAGCAGCTTAGGGGTCAGTAGGAACACTGAAGCTTTCTTT. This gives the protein CASSLGVSRNTEAFF.